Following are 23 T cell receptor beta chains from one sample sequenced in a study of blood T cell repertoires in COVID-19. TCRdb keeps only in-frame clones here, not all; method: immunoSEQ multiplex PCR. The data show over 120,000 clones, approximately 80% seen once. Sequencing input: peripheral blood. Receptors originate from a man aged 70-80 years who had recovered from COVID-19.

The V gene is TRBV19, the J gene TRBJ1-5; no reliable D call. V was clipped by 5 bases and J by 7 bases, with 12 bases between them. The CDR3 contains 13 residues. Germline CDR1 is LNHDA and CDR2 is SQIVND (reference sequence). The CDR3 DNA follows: TGTGCCAGTAGTTCCTCGAGGGAACAGCCCCAGCATTTT. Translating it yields CASSSSREQPQHF.

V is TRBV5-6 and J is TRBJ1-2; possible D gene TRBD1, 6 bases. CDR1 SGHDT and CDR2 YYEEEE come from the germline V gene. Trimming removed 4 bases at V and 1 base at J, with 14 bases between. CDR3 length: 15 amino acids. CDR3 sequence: CASSDTGLFNYGYTF. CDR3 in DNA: TGTGCCAGCAGCGATACAGGGTTATTTAACTATGGCTACACCTTC. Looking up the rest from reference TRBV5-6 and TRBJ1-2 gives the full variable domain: DAGVTQSPTHLIKTRGQQVTLRCSPKSGHDTVSWYQQALGQGPQFIFQYYEEEERQRGNFPDRFSGHQFPNYSSELNVNALLLGDSALYLCASSDTGLFNYGYTFGSGTRLTVV.

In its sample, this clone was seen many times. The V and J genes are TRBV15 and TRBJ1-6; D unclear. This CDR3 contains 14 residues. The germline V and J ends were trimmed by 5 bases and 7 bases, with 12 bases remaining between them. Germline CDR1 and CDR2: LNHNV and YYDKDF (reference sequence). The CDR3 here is CATSPRSLNSPLHF. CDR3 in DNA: TGTGCCACCAGCCCCCGAAGTCTAAATTCACCCCTCCACTTT.

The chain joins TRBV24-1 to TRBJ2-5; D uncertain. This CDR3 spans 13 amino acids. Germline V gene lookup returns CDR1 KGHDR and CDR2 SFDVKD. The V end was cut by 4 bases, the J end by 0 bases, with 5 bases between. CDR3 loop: CATSESNQETQYF. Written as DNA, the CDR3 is TGTGCCACCAGTGAGAGTAACCAAGAGACCCAGTACTTC.

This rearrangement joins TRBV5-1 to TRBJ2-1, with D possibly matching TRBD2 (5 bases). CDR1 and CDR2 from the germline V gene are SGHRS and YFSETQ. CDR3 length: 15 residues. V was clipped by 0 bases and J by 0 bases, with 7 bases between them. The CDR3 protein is CASSLAGFSYNEQFF. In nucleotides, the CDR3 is TGCGCCAGCAGCTTGGCGGGGTTCTCCTACAATGAGCAGTTCTTC. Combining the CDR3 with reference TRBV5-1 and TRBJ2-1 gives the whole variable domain KAGVTQTPRYLIKTRGQQVTLSCSPISGHRSVSWYQQTPGQGLQFLFEYFSETQRNKGNFPGRFSGRQFSNSRSEMNVSTLELGDSALYLCASSLAGFSYNEQFFGPGTRLTVL.

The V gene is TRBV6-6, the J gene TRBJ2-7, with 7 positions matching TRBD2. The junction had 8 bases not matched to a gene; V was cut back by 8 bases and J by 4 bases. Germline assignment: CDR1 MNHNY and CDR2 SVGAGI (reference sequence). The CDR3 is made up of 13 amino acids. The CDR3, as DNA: TGTGCCAGCCGTGTCGCGGGAGAATACGAGCAGTACTTC. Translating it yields CASRVAGEYEQYF.

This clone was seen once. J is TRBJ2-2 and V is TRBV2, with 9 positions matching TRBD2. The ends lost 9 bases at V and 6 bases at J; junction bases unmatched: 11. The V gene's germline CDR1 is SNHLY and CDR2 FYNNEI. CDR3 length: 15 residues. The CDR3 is CASSQGLAWAGELFF. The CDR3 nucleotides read TGTGCCAGTTCTCAGGGACTAGCTTGGGCCGGGGAGCTGTTTTTT.

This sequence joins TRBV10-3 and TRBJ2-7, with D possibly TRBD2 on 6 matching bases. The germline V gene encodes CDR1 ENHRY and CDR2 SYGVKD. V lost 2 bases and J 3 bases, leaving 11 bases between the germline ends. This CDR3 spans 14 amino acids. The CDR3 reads CAISEGGVRYEQYF. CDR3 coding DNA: TGTGCCATCAGTGAGGGAGGGGTCCGCTACGAGCAGTACTTC.

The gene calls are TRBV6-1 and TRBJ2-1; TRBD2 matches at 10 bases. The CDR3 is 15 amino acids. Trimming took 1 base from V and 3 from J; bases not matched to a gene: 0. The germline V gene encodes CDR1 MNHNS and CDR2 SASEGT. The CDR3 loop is CASSEVAGGYNEQFF. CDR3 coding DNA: TGTGCCAGCAGTGAAGTAGCGGGAGGCTACAATGAGCAGTTCTTC.

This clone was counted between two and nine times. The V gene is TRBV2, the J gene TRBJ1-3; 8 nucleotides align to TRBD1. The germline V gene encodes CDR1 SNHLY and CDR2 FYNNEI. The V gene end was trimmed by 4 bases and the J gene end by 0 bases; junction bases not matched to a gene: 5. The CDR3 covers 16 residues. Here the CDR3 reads CASSGDRPASGNTIYF. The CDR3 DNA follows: TGTGCCAGCAGTGGGGACAGGCCTGCCTCTGGAAACACCATATATTTT.

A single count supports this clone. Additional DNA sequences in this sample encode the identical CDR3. CDR3 protein: CASSQEVRGTEAFF. As DNA, the CDR3 is TGCGCCAGCAGCCAAGAGGTCAGGGGCACTGAAGCTTTCTTT. This chain connects TRBV4-1 to TRBJ1-1; possibly TRBD1 for D (6 bases). CDR3 length: 14 residues. CDR1 is MGHRA, CDR2 YSYEKL, per germline. Trimming removed 0 bases from V and 4 bases from J, with 9 bases in between.

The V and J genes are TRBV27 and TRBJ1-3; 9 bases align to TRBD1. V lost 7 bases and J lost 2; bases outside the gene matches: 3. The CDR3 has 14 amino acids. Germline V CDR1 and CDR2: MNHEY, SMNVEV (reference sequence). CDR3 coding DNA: TGTGCCAGCAAAACAGGGGGCCCTGGAAACACCATATATTTT. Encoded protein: CASKTGGPGNTIYF.

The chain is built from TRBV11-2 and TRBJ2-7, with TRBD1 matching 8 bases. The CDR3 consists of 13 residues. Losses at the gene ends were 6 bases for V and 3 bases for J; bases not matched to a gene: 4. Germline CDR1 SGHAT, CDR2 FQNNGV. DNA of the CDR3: TGTGCCAGCAGTCCAGGGGGCTACTACGAGCAGTACTTC. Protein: CASSPGGYYEQYF.

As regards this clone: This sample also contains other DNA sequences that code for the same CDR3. For the CDR3, the DNA is TGCGCCAGCAGCTTCAAAGAGACCCAGTACTTC. Protein: CASSFKETQYF. The rearrangement uses TRBV5-1 and TRBJ2-5; D ambiguous. Trimming took 2 bases from V and 3 from J, leaving 2 bases between them. The CDR3 is made up of 11 amino acids. CDR1 SGHRS and CDR2 YFSETQ come from the germline V gene.

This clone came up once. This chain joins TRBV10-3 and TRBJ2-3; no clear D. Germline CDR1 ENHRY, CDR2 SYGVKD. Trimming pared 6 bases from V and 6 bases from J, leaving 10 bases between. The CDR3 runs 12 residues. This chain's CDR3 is CAIRESGDTQYF. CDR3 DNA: TGTGCCATCAGGGAATCCGGGGATACGCAGTATTTT.

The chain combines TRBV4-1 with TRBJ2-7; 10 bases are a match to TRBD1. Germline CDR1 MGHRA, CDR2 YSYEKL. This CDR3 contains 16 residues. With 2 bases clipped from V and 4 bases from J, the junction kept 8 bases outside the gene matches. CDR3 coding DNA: TGCGCCAGCAGCCAACCCCTAACGGGACAGGGGTACGAGCAGTACTTC. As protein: CASSQPLTGQGYEQYF.

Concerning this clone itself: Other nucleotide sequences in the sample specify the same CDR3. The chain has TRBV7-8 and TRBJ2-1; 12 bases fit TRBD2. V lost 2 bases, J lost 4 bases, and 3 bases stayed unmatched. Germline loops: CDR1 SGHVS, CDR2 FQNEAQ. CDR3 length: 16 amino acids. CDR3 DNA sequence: TGTGCCAGCAGCTTACTAGCGGGAGGGCCGTACAATGAGCAGTTCTTC. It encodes CASSLLAGGPYNEQFF. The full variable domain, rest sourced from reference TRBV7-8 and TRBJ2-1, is GAGVSQSPRYKVAKRGQDVALRCDPISGHVSLFWYQQALGQGPEFLTYFQNEAQLDKSGLPSDRFFAERPEGSVSTLKIQRTQQEDSAVYLCASSLLAGGPYNEQFFGPGTRLTVL.

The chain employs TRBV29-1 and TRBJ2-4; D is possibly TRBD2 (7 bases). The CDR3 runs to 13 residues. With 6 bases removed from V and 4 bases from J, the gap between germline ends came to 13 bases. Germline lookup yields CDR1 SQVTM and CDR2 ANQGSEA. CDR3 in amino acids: CSVRGGVKNIQYF. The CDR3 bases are TGCAGCGTGAGAGGGGGGGTTAAAAACATTCAGTACTTC.

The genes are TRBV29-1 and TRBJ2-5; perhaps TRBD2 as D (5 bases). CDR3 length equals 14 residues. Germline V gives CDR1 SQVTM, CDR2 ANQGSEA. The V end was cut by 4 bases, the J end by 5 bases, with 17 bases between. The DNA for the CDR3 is TGCAGCGTTGGGTTCCCTGGGAGTCAGGAGACCCAGTACTTC. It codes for CSVGFPGSQETQYF.

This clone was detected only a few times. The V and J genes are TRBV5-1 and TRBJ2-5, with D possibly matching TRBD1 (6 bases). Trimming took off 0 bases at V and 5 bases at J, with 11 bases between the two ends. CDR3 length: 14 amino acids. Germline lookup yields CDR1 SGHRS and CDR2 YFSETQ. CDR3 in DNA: TGCGCCAGCAGCTTGGCCACAGGGTCCGAGACCCAGTACTTC. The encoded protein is CASSLATGSETQYF.

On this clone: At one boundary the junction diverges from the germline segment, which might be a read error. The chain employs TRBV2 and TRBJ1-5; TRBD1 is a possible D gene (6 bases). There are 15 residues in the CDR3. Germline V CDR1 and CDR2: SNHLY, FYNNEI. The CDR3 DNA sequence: TGTGCCAGCAGCGAAGGACAGTCCAGCAATCAGCCCCAGCATTTT. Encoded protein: CASSEGQSSNQPQHF.

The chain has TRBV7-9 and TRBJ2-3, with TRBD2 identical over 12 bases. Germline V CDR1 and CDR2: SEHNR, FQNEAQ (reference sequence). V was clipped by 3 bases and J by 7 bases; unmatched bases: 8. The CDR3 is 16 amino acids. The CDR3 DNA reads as TGTGCCAGCAGCTTGACTAGCGGGAGAGGTGGGAATACGCAGTATTTT. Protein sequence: CASSLTSGRGGNTQYF.

CDR3 residues: CASSRAGGGADTQYF. The CDR3 DNA is TGTGCCAGCAGCAGAGCGGGAGGAGGAGCAGATACGCAGTATTTT. This chain joins TRBV3-1 (or the pseudogene TRBV3-2) and TRBJ2-3; 9 bases match TRBD2. CDR3 length equals 15 residues. CDR1 LGHDT and CDR2 YNNKEL come from the germline V gene (reference sequence). The ends lost 5 bases at V and 4 bases at J; junction bases unmatched: 7.